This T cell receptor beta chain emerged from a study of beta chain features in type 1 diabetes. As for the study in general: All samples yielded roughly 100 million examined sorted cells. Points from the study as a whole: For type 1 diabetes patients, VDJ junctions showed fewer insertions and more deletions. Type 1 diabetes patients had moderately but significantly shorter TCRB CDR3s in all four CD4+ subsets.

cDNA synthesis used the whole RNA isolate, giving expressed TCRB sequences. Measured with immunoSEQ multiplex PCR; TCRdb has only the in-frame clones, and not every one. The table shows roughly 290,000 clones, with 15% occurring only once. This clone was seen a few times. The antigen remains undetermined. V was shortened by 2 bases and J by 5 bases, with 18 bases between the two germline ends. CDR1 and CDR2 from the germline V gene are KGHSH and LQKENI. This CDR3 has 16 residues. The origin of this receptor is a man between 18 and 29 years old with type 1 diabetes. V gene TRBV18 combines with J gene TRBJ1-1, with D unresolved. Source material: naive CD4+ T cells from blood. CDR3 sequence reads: CASSPLSGTRETEAFF. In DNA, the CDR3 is TGTGCCAGCTCACCATTATCGGGCACCCGGGAAACTGAAGCTTTCTTT.